This T cell receptor beta chain is drawn from a study of T cell repertoires in cytomegalovirus infection. TCRdb reprocessed the reads with MiXCR, giving one entry per CDR3 protein. The repertoire consists of 550,000 to 700,000 distinct CDR3 sequences, with around two fifths occurring once and the leading ten covering around 48%. This clonotype was seen only a few times. Its antigen is not identified. CDR3 length: 14 residues. From germline, CDR1 is SQVTM and CDR2 ANQGSEA. V dropped 0 bases and J dropped 4; count of bases not matched to a gene: 2. The clonotype originates from a human donor in good health (CMV status not recorded). Some clones in this sample may be carry-over from other donors' samples. This chain uses TRBV29-1 with TRBJ2-7, with TRBD1 matching 11 bases. The sample consisted of cultured PBMCs, taken from culture after CMV antigen stimulation. CDR3 nucleotides: TGCAGCGTTGAAGAAGGGACAGGGGGGTACGAGCAGTACTTC. Translation gives CSVEEGTGGYEQYF.